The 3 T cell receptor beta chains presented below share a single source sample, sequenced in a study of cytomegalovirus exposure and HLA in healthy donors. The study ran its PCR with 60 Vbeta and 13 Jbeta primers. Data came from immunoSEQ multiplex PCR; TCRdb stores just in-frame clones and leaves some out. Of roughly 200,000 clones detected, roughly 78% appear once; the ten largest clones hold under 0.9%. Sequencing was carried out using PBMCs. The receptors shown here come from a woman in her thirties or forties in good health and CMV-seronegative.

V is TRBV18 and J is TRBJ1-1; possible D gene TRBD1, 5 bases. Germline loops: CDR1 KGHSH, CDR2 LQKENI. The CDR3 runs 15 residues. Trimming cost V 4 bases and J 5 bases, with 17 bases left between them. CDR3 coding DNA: TGTGCCAGCTCACAAGCTTCCGGCAGGGTTACTGAAGCTTTCTTT. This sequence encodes CASSQASGRVTEAFF. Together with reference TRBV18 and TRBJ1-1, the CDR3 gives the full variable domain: NAGVMQNPRHLVRRRGQEARLRCSPMKGHSHVYWYRQLPEEGLKFMVYLQKENIIDESGMPKERFSAEFPKEGPSILRIQQVVRGDSAAYFCASSQASGRVTEAFFGQGTRLTVV.

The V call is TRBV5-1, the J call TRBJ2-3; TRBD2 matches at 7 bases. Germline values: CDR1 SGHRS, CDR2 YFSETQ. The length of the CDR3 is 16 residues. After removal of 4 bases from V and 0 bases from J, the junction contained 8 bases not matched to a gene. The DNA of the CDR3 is TGCGCCAGCAGCCCGGAGGCGGGAGCTAGCACAGATACGCAGTATTTT. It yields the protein CASSPEAGASTDTQYF.

CDR3 DNA: TGTGCCAGCAGTCCGCCCCGACTAGCCCCAATGGGAGATACGCAGTATTTT. As protein: CASSPPRLAPMGDTQYF. The chain recombines TRBV28 with TRBJ2-3; 7 nucleotides agree with TRBD2. Trimming cost V 5 bases and J 5 bases; bases outside gene matches: 16. This CDR3 has 17 amino acids. CDR1 and CDR2 from the germline V gene are MDHEN and SYDVKM.